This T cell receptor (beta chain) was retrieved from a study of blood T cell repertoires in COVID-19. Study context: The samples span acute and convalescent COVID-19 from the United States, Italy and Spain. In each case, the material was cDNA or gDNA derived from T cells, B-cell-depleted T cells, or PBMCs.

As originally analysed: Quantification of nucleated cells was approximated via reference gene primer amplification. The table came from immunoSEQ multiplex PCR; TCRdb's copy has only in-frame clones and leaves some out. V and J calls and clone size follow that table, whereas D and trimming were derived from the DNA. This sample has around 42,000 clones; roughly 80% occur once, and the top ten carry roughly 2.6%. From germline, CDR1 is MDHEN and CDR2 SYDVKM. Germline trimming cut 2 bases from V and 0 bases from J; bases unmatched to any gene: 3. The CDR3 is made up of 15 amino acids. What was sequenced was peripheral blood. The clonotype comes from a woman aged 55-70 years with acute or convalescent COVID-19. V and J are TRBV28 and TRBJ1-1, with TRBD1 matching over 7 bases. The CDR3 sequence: CASSLEGALNTEAFF. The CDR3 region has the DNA TGTGCCAGCAGTTTAGAGGGGGCGTTGAACACTGAAGCTTTCTTT. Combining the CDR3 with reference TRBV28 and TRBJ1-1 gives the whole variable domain DVKVTQSSRYLVKRTGEKVFLECVQDMDHENMFWYRQDPGLGLRLIYFSYDVKMKEKGDIPEGYSVSREKKERFSLILESASTNQTSMYLCASSLEGALNTEAFFGQGTRLTVV.